This T cell receptor (beta chain) was sequenced in a study of neurological immune-mediated disorders. The germline V gene encodes CDR1 SGHRS and CDR2 YFSETQ. The CDR3 consists of 12 residues. V was clipped by 4 bases and J by 8 bases, with 12 bases between them. TCRdb passed the 5' RACE reads through MiXCR, listing each CDR3 protein once. The table lists around 46,000 distinct CDR3 sequences, about 2% of them singletons. Study findings and constraints: No sharing of CDR3 amino acid sequences was observed among expanded clones across subjects, suggesting private repertoires in all groups.

This clonotype was counted many times. Its antigen is as yet unknown. Sequenced material: PBMCs. This clonotype was sampled from a woman aged 40 to 50 with multiple sclerosis. This chain uses TRBV5-1 with TRBJ1-1; tentative D call: TRBD1 (5 bases). In DNA form, the CDR3 reads TGCGCCAGCAGCACAACCGGGACGGAAGCTTTCTTT. Translating it yields CASSTTGTEAFF. The variable domain in full, completed from reference TRBV5-1 and TRBJ1-1, reads KAGVTQTPRYLIKTRGQQVTLSCSPISGHRSVSWYQQTPGQGLQFLFEYFSETQRNKGNFPGRFSGRQFSNSRSEMNVSTLELGDSALYLCASSTTGTEAFFGQGTRLTVV.